A single sample is the source of the 21 T cell receptor beta chains below, sequenced in a study of blood T cell repertoires in COVID-19. Libraries were prepared by immunoSEQ multiplex PCR; TCRdb keeps only in-frame clonotypes and omits some of them. The sample comprises approximately 280,000 clones, roughly 80% of which are singletons, and roughly 1.5% rests with the top ten. Sequencing used peripheral blood. Source of these receptors: a human donor with COVID-19, enrolled during active disease. The donor label of this sample is uncertain.

The V and J genes are TRBV28 and TRBJ2-1; 11 bases are shared with TRBD2. The V segment lost 6 bases and the J segment 8 bases; nucleotides outside the gene matches: 18. The CDR3 is 18 amino acids. Germline loops: CDR1 MDHEN, CDR2 SYDVKM. DNA of the CDR3: TGTGCCAGCAGCCTAGCCGGGGTCCGTAGCGGGAGGGGGGATGAGCAGTTCTTC. Translating it yields CASSLAGVRSGRGDEQFF. The full variable domain, completed using reference TRBV28 and TRBJ2-1, is DVKVTQSSRYLVKRTGEKVFLECVQDMDHENMFWYRQDPGLGLRLIYFSYDVKMKEKGDIPEGYSVSREKKERFSLILESASTNQTSMYLCASSLAGVRSGRGDEQFFGPGTRLTVL.

V is TRBV5-6 and J is TRBJ1-3; no reliable D call. CDR1 and CDR2 from the germline V gene are SGHDT and YYEEEE. Trimming shortened V by 4 bases and J by 0 bases, and 8 bases separated the two germline ends. The CDR3 contains 14 residues. CDR3 residues: CASSRHPSGNTIYF. The CDR3 nucleotides are TGTGCCAGCAGCCGACACCCCTCTGGAAACACCATATATTTT.

This chain uses TRBV5-6 with TRBJ1-5; 7 bases align to TRBD1. Per the germline V gene, CDR1 is SGHDT and CDR2 is YYEEEE. The CDR3 sequence is 17 residues long. Germline trimming cut 4 bases from V and 0 bases from J; bases unmatched to any gene: 10. The CDR3 region has the DNA TGTGCCAGCAGCGTAACAGGGGCCCTCGGTAGCAATCAGCCCCAGCATTTT. Translated: CASSVTGALGSNQPQHF.

The rearrangement joins TRBV10-1 to TRBJ2-2; TRBD2 is a possible D gene (5 bases). Germline V lookup: CDR1 WNHNN, CDR2 SYGVQD (reference sequence). The CDR3 extends over 13 amino acids. Trimming stripped 0 bases from V and 7 bases from J, with 6 bases between. The CDR3 region is CASSESRVGELFF. In DNA, the CDR3 is TGCGCCAGCAGTGAGTCGAGGGTCGGGGAGCTGTTTTTT.

The gene calls are TRBV6-1 and TRBJ2-4, with 7 bases lining up with TRBD2. Germline CDR1 MNHNS, CDR2 SASEGT. The CDR3 extends over 17 amino acids. V lost 3 bases to trimming and J lost 0 bases; unmatched junction nucleotides: 8. The DNA of the CDR3 is TGTGCCAGCAGTGATTTCGGGGGGATGTCAGCCAAAAACATTCAGTACTTC. Protein product: CASSDFGGMSAKNIQYF.

The V and J genes are TRBV20-1 and TRBJ2-7, with 7 bases aligning to TRBD2. With V trimmed by 3 bases and J by 2 bases, 10 bases remained unmatched. The CDR3 loop spans 15 amino acids. Germline V gene lookup returns CDR1 DFQATT and CDR2 SNEGSKA (reference sequence). CDR3 nucleotides: TGCAGTGCTAGTGCGTTTGCGGGAGTAACCTACGAGCAGTACTTC. Translation: CSASAFAGVTYEQYF.

The chain carries TRBV5-1 and TRBJ1-1; no definite D call. V was pared by 0 bases and J by 5 bases, with 14 bases between. The CDR3 loop spans 15 amino acids. The V gene's germline CDR1 is SGHRS and CDR2 YFSETQ. The CDR3 DNA is TGCGCCAGCAGCTTGGATCCGGCGGGAAATACTGAAGCTTTCTTT. Its translation is CASSLDPAGNTEAFF.

The V and J genes are TRBV5-1 and TRBJ2-3; D is unresolved. The germline V gene has CDR1 SGHRS and CDR2 YFSETQ. Trimming took off 0 bases at V and 0 bases at J, with 11 bases between the two ends. CDR3 size: 16 residues. This chain's CDR3 is CASSLARLPSTDTQYF. CDR3 DNA: TGCGCCAGCAGCTTGGCTAGACTCCCCAGCACAGATACGCAGTATTTT.

The chain recombines TRBV27 with TRBJ2-3; 7 nucleotides line up with TRBD2. The ends lost 3 bases at V and 2 bases at J; junction bases unmatched: 11. Germline V lookup: CDR1 MNHEY, CDR2 SMNVEV (reference sequence). This CDR3 spans 17 amino acids. The CDR3 sequence: CASSFGDYRQLTDTQYF. CDR3 DNA sequence: TGTGCCAGCAGTTTCGGGGACTATCGACAACTCACAGATACGCAGTATTTT.

The chain couples TRBV5-1 to TRBJ2-5, with D perhaps matching TRBD1 (6 bases). Germline lookup yields CDR1 SGHRS and CDR2 YFSETQ. The V and J ends lost 0 bases and 4 bases respectively, with 13 bases between them. This CDR3 is built from 15 residues. CDR3 nucleotides: TGCGCCAGCAGCTTGGGACAGGTTCGGGGAGAGACCCAGTACTTC. This sequence encodes CASSLGQVRGETQYF.

The chain recombines TRBV6-2 or TRBV6-3 with TRBJ2-1, with 11 bases that match TRBD1. The V gene end was trimmed by 4 bases and the J gene end by 9 bases; junction bases not matched to a gene: 5. The CDR3 has 14 residues. The V gene's germline CDR1 is MNHEY and CDR2 SVGEGT. The CDR3 loop reads CASSSGTGGVEQFF. Here the CDR3 DNA reads TGTGCCAGCAGTTCCGGGACAGGGGGGGTTGAGCAGTTCTTC.

The J gene is TRBJ2-3, the V gene TRBV30, with 13 positions matching TRBD2. The germline CDR1 and CDR2 sequences are GTSNPN and SVGIG (reference sequence). The CDR3 runs 15 residues. V lost 5 bases and J lost 3; bases outside the gene matches: 5. The CDR3 is CAWGTSGTWTDTQYF. DNA for the CDR3: TGTGCCTGGGGGACTAGCGGGACTTGGACAGATACGCAGTATTTT.

The J gene is TRBJ1-3, the V gene TRBV24-1; no reliable D call. The V end lost 5 bases, the J end lost 4 bases, and 2 bases lay between the germline ends. Per germline, CDR1 KGHDR and CDR2 SFDVKD. The CDR3 covers 11 residues. This CDR3 reads CATSAGNTIYF. In nucleotides, the CDR3 is TGTGCCACCAGTGCAGGAAACACCATATATTTT.

The J gene is TRBJ1-4, the V gene TRBV18; 7 nucleotides align to TRBD1. J was trimmed by 4 bases and V by 4 bases; bases with no gene match: 9. This CDR3 has 16 amino acids. Germline lookup yields CDR1 KGHSH and CDR2 LQKENI. CDR3: CASSRNSGQINEKLFF. CDR3 in DNA: TGTGCCAGCTCACGGAACTCGGGACAGATTAATGAAAAACTGTTTTTT.

This clone was seen only a few times. V usage is TRBV5-4 and J usage is TRBJ2-2, with D possibly matching TRBD2 (5 bases). The CDR3 spans 15 residues. Per germline, CDR1 SGHNT and CDR2 YYREEE (reference sequence). V was shortened by 0 bases and J by 6 bases, with 12 bases between the two germline ends. The CDR3 loop reads CASSLGPRDPGELFF. The CDR3, as DNA: TGTGCCAGCAGCTTGGGTCCGAGGGATCCCGGGGAGCTGTTTTTT.

CDR3 sequence (DNA): TGTGCCAGCAGACCGACAGGACAAGCTTATGGCTACACCTTC. As protein: CASRPTGQAYGYTF. The V and J genes are TRBV6-5 and TRBJ1-2; perhaps TRBD1 as D (6 bases). The CDR3 is made up of 14 amino acids. Germline V gene lookup returns CDR1 MNHEY and CDR2 SVGAGI. Trimming removed 6 bases from V and 5 bases from J, with 16 bases in between.

The V gene is TRBV27, the J gene TRBJ2-2; 8 bases agree with TRBD2. The CDR3 is 19 residues long. CDR1 and CDR2 (germline): MNHEY, SMNVEV (reference sequence). The V segment lost 0 bases and the J segment 8 bases; nucleotides outside the gene matches: 17. The CDR3: CASSLSVSGGPKVYGELFF. The CDR3 region has the DNA TGTGCCAGCAGTTTATCGGTGTCGGGAGGGCCGAAGGTATATGGGGAGCTGTTTTTT.

The CDR3: CASSEPITGTNEKLFF. The CDR3 bases are TGTGCCAGCAGTGAACCTATAACAGGGACTAATGAAAAACTGTTTTTT. The chain joins TRBV6-1 to TRBJ1-4; D perhaps matches TRBD1 (6 bases). The germline V gene encodes CDR1 MNHNS and CDR2 SASEGT. V dropped 2 bases and J dropped 2 bases, with 12 bases sitting between them. CDR3 length equals 16 residues.

The CDR3 DNA follows: TGTGCCAGCAGCAGTACAGGGGGAGGCACTGAAGCTTTCTTT. Amino acids: CASSSTGGGTEAFF. The rearrangement uses TRBV5-8 and TRBJ1-1, with 8 nucleotides matching TRBD1. Per germline, CDR1 SGHTS and CDR2 YDEGEE. The CDR3 spans 14 residues. V was clipped by 4 bases and J by 4 bases; unmatched bases: 6. The full variable domain, its missing parts supplied by reference TRBV5-8 and TRBJ1-1, is EAGVTQSPTHLIKTRGQQATLRCSPISGHTSVYWYQQALGLGLQFLLWYDEGEERNRGNFPPRFSGRQFPNYSSELNVNALELEDSALYLCASSSTGGGTEAFFGQGTRLTVV.

V and J are TRBV7-2 and TRBJ2-3; 8 bases align to TRBD2. There are 15 residues in the CDR3. Germline CDR1 reads SGHTA; CDR2 reads FQGNSA. V shed 5 bases, J shed 1 base, and the junction held 5 bases outside the gene matches. The CDR3 sequence: CASSRLTSGTDTQYF. The CDR3 region has the DNA TGTGCCAGCAGCCGGCTGACTAGCGGCACAGATACGCAGTATTTT.

This chain connects TRBV21-1 to TRBJ2-1; the D segment call TRBD2 is taken from the table without a DNA check. TRBV21-1 is shown as a pseudogene. The CDR3 runs to 14 residues. CDR3 bases: TGTGCCAGCAGCATGGGACTAGCGGCTAATGAGCAGTTCTTC. It yields the protein CASSMGLAANEQFF.